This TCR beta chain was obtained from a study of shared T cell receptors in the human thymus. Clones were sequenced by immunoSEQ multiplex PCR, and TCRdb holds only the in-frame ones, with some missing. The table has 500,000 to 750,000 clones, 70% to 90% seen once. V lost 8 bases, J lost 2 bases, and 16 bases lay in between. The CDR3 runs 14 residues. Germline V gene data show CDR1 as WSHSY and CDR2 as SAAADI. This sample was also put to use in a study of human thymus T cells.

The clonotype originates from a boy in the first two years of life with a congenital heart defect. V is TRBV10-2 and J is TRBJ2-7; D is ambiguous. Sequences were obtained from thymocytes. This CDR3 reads CASSSGPTPYEQYF. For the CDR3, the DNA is TGCGCCAGCTCGTCGGGTCCTACCCCCTACGAGCAGTACTTC.